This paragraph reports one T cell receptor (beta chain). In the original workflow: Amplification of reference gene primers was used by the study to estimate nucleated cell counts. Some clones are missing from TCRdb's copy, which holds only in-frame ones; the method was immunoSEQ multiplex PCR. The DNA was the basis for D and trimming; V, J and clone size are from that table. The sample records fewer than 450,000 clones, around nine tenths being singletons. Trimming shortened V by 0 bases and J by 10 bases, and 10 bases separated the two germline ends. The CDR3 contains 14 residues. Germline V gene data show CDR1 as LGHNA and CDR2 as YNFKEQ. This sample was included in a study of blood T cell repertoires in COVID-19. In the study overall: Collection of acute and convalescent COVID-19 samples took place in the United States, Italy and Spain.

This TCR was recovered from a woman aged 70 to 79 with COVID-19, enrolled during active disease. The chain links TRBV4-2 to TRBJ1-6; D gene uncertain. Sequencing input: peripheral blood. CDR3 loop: CASSQDRVESPLHF. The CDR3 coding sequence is TGTGCCAGCAGCCAAGACCGGGTAGAGTCACCCCTCCACTTT.